The 9 T cell receptor beta chains reported below all come from one sample, sequenced in a study of T cells after somatic rescue of genetic block. Only in-frame clones appear in the TCRdb table, and some are missing; sequencing was by immunoSEQ multiplex PCR. Of tens of thousands of clones listed, 92% are singletons. The sample consisted of peripheral blood mononuclear cells (PBMCs). These receptors all stem from a middle-aged man.

The V and J genes are TRBV6-1 and TRBJ2-3; no reliable D call. Deletions cut 1 base from V and 0 bases from J, with 5 bases between. The CDR3 sequence is 14 residues long. Per germline, CDR1 MNHNS and CDR2 SASEGT. The DNA of the CDR3 is TGTGCCAGCAGTGAAGGTCTGAGCACAGATACGCAGTATTTT. It codes for CASSEGLSTDTQYF.

This clone showed up just once. V is TRBV28 and J is TRBJ2-5; the D gene could be TRBD1 or TRBD2 (5 bases each). The J call may be mistaken, given a closer DNA end match to TRBJ2-7. The germline V gene has CDR1 MDHEN and CDR2 SYDVKM. CDR3 length: 13 residues. The CDR3 DNA sequence: TGTGCCAGCTTATCCGGGACCTCCTACGAGCAGTACTTC. It yields the protein CASLSGTSYEQYF.

This sequence joins TRBV27 and TRBJ2-1; a possible D gene is TRBD2 (5 bases). V lost 9 bases and J lost 0, with 12 bases in between. In germline, CDR1 is MNHEY, CDR2 SMNVEV (reference sequence). The CDR3 is 14 residues long. The CDR3 protein is CAREEVSSYNEQFF. For the CDR3, the DNA is TGTGCCAGAGAGGAGGTGAGCTCCTACAATGAGCAGTTCTTC.

The chain carries TRBV9 and TRBJ2-7; D gene uncertain. The V gene's germline CDR1 is SGDLS and CDR2 YYNGEE. V dropped 2 bases and J dropped 7 bases, with 4 bases sitting between them. This CDR3 region has 10 residues. The CDR3 spells CASSVGEQYF. CDR3 DNA sequence: TGTGCCAGCAGCGTGGGAGAGCAGTACTTC.

This clone showed up just once. This chain links TRBV6-1 with TRBJ2-5; TRBD1 is a possible D gene (6 bases). V was pared by 7 bases and J by 5 bases, with 17 bases between. This CDR3 is 14 amino acids long. From germline, CDR1 is MNHNS and CDR2 SASEGT. The CDR3 spells CASKPGHGFETQYF. The CDR3 DNA follows: TGTGCCAGCAAACCGGGACATGGTTTTGAGACCCAGTACTTC.

In this sample, this clone turned up a few times. The gene calls are TRBV30 and TRBJ1-5, with D perhaps TRBD1 (5 bases). The V gene lost 0 bases and the J gene lost 5 bases, with 11 bases spanning the gap. Germline V lookup: CDR1 GTSNPN, CDR2 SVGIG (reference sequence). This CDR3 comprises 14 residues. CDR3 nucleotides: TGTGCCTGGAGTGTTGTAGGGGCGGATCAGCCCCAGCATTTT. Its translation: CAWSVVGADQPQHF.

This clone came up a few times. V usage is TRBV10-3 and J usage is TRBJ2-1; 15 bases map to TRBD2. The CDR3 has 16 residues. The ends lost 2 bases at V and 11 bases at J; junction bases unmatched: 7. Germline assignment: CDR1 ENHRY and CDR2 SYGVKD. Here the CDR3 reads CAISEPSGTSGGKQFF. DNA for the CDR3: TGTGCCATCAGTGAGCCATCCGGGACTAGCGGGGGGAAGCAGTTCTTC.

J is TRBJ2-3 and V is TRBV18; no definite D call. Germline-derived CDR1 and CDR2 are KGHSH and LQKENI. The CDR3 runs to 14 residues. Between the trimmed V and J ends, which lost 0 bases and 6 bases, there was a span of 10 bases. CDR3 sequence: CASSPPEPGDTQYF. The CDR3 nucleotides are TGTGCCAGCTCACCACCGGAACCTGGGGATACGCAGTATTTT.

This rearrangement joins TRBV5-1 to TRBJ1-1, with 7 bases matching TRBD1. From germline, CDR1 is SGHRS and CDR2 YFSETQ. Trimming took 3 bases from V and 2 from J; bases not matched to a gene: 4. CDR3 size: 14 residues. The CDR3 loop is CASSSSGGNTEAFF. The CDR3 coding sequence is TGCGCCAGCAGCTCCTCAGGGGGAAACACTGAAGCTTTCTTT.